This TCR beta chain was obtained from a study of blood T cell repertoires in COVID-19. Across the whole study: Samples taken during acute and convalescent COVID-19 were collected in the United States, Italy and Spain. T cells, B-cell-depleted T cells, or PBMCs supplied cDNA or gDNA.

Original processing notes: The assay estimated nucleated cells by amplifying reference gene primers. Assay: immunoSEQ multiplex PCR; the TCRdb copy retains only in-frame clones and omits some. The V and J calls and the clone size are those of that table, but D and trimming were determined from the DNA. The table includes about 150,000 clones, roughly 80% detected once. Germline V CDR1 and CDR2: SGHTA, FQGTGA. Trimming cost V 5 bases and J 8 bases, with 12 bases left between them. The CDR3 length is 12 residues. This clonotype was obtained from a man aged 50-59 years with active or convalescent COVID-19. This chain joins TRBV7-3 and TRBJ1-1; D gene ambiguous. The sequenced material came from peripheral blood. The CDR3 is CASSHPRGEAFF. As DNA, the CDR3 is TGTGCCAGCAGCCACCCCCGAGGAGAAGCTTTCTTT.